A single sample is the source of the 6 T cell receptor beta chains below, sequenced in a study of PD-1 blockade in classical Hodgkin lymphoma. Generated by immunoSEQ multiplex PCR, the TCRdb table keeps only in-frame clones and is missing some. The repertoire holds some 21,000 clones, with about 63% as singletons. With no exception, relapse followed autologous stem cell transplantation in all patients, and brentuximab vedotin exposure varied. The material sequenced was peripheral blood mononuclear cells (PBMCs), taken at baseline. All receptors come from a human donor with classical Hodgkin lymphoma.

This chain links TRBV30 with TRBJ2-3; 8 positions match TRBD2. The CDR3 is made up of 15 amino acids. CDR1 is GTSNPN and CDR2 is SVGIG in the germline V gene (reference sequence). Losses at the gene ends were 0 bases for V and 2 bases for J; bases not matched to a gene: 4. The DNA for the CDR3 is TGTGCCTGGAGTGTTACAGCGGGAGCCACAGATACGCAGTATTTT. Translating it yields CAWSVTAGATDTQYF.

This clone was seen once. The chain's CDR3 is CASSLILGLAGGRDTQYF. In DNA, the CDR3 is TGTGCCAGCAGCTTAATCTTAGGGCTAGCGGGAGGACGGGATACGCAGTATTTT. The rearrangement links TRBV7-3 to TRBJ2-3; 11 bases line up with TRBD2. The CDR3 consists of 18 residues. The V and J ends lost 1 base and 6 bases, in that order; junction bases with no gene match: 12. Germline V gene data show CDR1 as SGHTA and CDR2 as FQGTGA.

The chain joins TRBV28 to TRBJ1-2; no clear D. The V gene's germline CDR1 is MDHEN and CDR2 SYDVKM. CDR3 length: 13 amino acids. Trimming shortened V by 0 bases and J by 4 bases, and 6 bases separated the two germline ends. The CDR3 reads CASSLWGSYGYTF. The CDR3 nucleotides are TGTGCCAGCAGTTTATGGGGGTCCTATGGCTACACCTTC.

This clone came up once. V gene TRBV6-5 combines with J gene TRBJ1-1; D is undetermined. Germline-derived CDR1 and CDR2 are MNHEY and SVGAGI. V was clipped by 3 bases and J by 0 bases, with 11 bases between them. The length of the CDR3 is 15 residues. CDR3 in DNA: TGTGCCAGCAGTTATGCTTATGGAATGAACACTGAAGCTTTCTTT. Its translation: CASSYAYGMNTEAFF.

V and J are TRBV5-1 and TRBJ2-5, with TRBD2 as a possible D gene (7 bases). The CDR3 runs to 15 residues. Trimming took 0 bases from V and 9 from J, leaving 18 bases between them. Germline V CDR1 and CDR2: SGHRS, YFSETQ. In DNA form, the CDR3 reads TGCGCCAGCAGCTTGGGACTAGGGGGACGGGAGGCCCAGTACTTC. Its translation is CASSLGLGGREAQYF. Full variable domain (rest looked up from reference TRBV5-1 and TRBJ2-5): KAGVTQTPRYLIKTRGQQVTLSCSPISGHRSVSWYQQTPGQGLQFLFEYFSETQRNKGNFPGRFSGRQFSNSRSEMNVSTLELGDSALYLCASSLGLGGREAQYFGPGTRLLVL.

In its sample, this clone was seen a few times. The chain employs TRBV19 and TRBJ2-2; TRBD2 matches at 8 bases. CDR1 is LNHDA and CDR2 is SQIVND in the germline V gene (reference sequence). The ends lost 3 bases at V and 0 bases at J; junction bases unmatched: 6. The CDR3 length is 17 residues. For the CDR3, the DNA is TGTGCCAGTAGTATTTCGCTAGCGGGTGCGAACACCGGGGAGCTGTTTTTT. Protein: CASSISLAGANTGELFF. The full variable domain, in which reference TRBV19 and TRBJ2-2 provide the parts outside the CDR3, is DGGITQSPKYLFRKEGQNVTLSCEQNLNHDAMYWYRQDPGQGLRLIYYSQIVNDFQKGDIAEGYSVSREKKESFPLTVTSAQKNPTAFYLCASSISLAGANTGELFFGEGSRLTVL.